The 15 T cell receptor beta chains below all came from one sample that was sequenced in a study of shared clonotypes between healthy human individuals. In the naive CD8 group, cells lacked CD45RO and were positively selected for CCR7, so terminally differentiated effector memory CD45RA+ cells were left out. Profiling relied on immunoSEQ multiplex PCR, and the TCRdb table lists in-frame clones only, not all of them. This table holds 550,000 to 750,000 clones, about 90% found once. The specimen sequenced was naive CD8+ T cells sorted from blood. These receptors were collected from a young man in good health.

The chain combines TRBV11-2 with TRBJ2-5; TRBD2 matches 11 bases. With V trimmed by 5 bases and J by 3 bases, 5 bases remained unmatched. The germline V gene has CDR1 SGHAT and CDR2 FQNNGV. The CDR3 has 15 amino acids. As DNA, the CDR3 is TGTGCCAGCAGCATAAAGACTAGCGGGAAAGAGACCCAGTACTTC. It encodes CASSIKTSGKETQYF.

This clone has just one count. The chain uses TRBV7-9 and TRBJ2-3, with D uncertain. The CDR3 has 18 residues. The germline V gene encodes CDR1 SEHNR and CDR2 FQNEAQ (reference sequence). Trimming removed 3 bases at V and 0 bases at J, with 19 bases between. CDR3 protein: CASSLDLGYRPSTDTQYF. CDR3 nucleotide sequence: TGTGCCAGCAGCTTGGACCTCGGGTACAGACCTAGCACAGATACGCAGTATTTT.

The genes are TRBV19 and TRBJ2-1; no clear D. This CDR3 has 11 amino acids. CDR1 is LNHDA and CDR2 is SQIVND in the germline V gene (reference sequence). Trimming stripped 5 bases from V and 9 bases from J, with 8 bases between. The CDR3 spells CASSPGGEQFF. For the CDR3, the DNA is TGTGCCAGTAGTCCTGGTGGTGAGCAGTTCTTC.

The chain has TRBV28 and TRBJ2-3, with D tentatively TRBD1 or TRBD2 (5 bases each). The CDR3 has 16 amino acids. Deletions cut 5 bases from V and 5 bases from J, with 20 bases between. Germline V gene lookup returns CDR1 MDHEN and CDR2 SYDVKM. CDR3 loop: CASSLMSGLEKDTQYF. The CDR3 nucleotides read TGTGCCAGCAGTCTTATGTCGGGGCTGGAGAAAGATACGCAGTATTTT.

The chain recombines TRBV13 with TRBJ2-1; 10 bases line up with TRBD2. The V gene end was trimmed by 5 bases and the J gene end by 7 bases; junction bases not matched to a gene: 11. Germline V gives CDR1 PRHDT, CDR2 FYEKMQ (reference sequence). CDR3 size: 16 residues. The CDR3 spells CASSGVTSGSANEQFF. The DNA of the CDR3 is TGTGCCAGCAGCGGGGTGACTAGCGGGTCCGCGAATGAGCAGTTCTTC.

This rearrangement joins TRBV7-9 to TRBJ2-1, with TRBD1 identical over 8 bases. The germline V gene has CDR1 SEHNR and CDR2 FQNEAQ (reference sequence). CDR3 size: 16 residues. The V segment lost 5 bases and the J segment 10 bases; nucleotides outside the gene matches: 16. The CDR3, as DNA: TGTGCCAGCAGCCCACCGACGGGACAGGAGTGGTACGAGCAGTTCTTC. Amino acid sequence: CASSPPTGQEWYEQFF.

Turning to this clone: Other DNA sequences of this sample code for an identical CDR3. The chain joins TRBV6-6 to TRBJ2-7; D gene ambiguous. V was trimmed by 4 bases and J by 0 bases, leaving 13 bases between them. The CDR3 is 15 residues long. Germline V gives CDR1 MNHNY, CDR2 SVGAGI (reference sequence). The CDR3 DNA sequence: TGTGCCAGCAGTTTCTCGGGCCAGAGCTCCTACGAGCAGTACTTC. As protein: CASSFSGQSSYEQYF.

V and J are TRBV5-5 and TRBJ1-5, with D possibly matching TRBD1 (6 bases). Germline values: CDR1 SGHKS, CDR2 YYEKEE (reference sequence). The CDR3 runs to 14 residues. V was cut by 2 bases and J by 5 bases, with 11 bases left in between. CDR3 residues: CASSFWTDHQPQHF. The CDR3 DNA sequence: TGTGCCAGCAGCTTCTGGACAGACCATCAGCCCCAGCATTTT.

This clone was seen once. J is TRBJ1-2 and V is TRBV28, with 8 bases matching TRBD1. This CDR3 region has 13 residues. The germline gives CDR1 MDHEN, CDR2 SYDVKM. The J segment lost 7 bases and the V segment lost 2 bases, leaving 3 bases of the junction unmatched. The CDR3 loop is CASSLQGAPGYTF. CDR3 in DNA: TGTGCCAGCAGTTTACAGGGGGCGCCTGGCTACACCTTC.

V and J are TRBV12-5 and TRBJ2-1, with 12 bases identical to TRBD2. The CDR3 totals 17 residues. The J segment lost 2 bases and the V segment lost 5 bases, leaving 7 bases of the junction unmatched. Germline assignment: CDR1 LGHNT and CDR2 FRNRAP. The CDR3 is CASGDGTSGPPYNEQFF. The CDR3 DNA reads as TGTGCTAGTGGTGACGGGACTAGCGGGCCCCCCTACAATGAGCAGTTCTTC.

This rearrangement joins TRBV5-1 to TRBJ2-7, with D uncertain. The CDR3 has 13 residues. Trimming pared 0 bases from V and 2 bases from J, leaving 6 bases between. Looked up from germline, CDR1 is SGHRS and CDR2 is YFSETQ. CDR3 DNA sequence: TGCGCCAGCAGCTTGGACCTGGCCTACGAGCAGTACTTC. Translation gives CASSLDLAYEQYF.

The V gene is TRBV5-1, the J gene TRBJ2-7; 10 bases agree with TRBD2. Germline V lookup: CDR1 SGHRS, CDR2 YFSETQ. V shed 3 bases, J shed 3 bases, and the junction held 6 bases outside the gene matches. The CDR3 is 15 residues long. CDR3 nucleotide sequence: TGCGCCAGCAGCTCAATACCTAGCGGGAGCTACGAGCAGTACTTC. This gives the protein CASSSIPSGSYEQYF.

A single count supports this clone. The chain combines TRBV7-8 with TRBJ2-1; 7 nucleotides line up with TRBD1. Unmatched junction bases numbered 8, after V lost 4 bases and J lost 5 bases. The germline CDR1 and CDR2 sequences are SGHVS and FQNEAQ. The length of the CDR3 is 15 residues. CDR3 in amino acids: CASSYTGTANNEQFF. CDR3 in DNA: TGTGCCAGCAGCTATACCGGGACAGCCAACAATGAGCAGTTCTTC.

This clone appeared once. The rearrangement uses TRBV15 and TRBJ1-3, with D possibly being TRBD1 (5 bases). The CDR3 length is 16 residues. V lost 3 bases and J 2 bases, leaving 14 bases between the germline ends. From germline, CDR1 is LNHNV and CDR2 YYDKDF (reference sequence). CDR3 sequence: CATSSLRGATGNTIYF. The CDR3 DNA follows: TGTGCCACCAGCAGTTTAAGGGGTGCCACTGGAAACACCATATATTTT.

The CDR3 loop is CASGPRRTTNEKLFF. CDR3 DNA sequence: TGTGCCAGCGGACCCCGACGGACAACTAATGAAAAACTGTTTTTT. The V call is TRBV6-1, the J call TRBJ1-4; no definite D call. Germline loops: CDR1 MNHNS, CDR2 SASEGT. V was trimmed by 8 bases and J by 0 bases, leaving 13 bases between them. The CDR3 is 15 amino acids.